These 27 T cell receptor beta chains were sequenced from one sample in a study of PD-1 blockade in classical Hodgkin lymphoma. Repertoires were generated with immunoSEQ multiplex PCR, while TCRdb's copy carries only in-frame clones and drops some. The data show about 11,000 clones, about 70% seen once. Each patient's relapse followed autologous stem cell transplantation, and brentuximab vedotin exposure varied. This material consisted of peripheral blood mononuclear cells (PBMCs), taken at baseline. The receptors originated from a human donor with classical Hodgkin lymphoma.

This sequence joins TRBV29-1 and TRBJ1-1; TRBD1 matches 7 bases. From germline, CDR1 is SQVTM and CDR2 ANQGSEA. J lost 2 bases, V lost 4 bases, and 4 bases had no gene match. The length of the CDR3 is 13 residues. In DNA form, the CDR3 reads TGCAGCGTTGCGGACAGGATAAACACTGAAGCTTTCTTT. Translated, it gives CSVADRINTEAFF.

This clone was counted a single time. The chain has TRBV2 and TRBJ2-7; tentatively, D is TRBD2 (6 bases). The CDR3 extends over 14 amino acids. V dropped 6 bases and J dropped 3 bases, with 15 bases sitting between them. The germline V gene has CDR1 SNHLY and CDR2 FYNNEI. CDR3 bases: TGTGCCAGCAGGGAGGACGGACTAAACTACGAGCAGTACTTC. Its translation is CASREDGLNYEQYF.

By share, this clone counts as medium-sized. The V call is TRBV4-1, the J call TRBJ2-3; TRBD2 matches at 7 bases. V was clipped by 3 bases and J by 4 bases; unmatched bases: 4. Germline V gene lookup returns CDR1 MGHRA and CDR2 YSYEKL. This CDR3 spans 14 amino acids. As DNA, the CDR3 is TGCGCCAGCAGCCAGCGGGAGACCCCAGATACGCAGTATTTT. It yields the protein CASSQRETPDTQYF.

The V gene is TRBV4-2, the J gene TRBJ2-7; maybe TRBD1 (6 bases). The CDR3 extends over 15 amino acids. The V end lost 3 bases, the J end lost 0 bases, and 12 bases lay between the germline ends. CDR1 and CDR2 (germline): LGHNA, YNFKEQ. CDR3 sequence reads: CASSQGKDSSYEQYF. The DNA for the CDR3 is TGTGCCAGCAGCCAGGGAAAGGACAGCTCCTACGAGCAGTACTTC.

The J gene is TRBJ1-5, the V gene TRBV18; 7 bases agree with TRBD1. Germline V lookup: CDR1 KGHSH, CDR2 LQKENI. After removal of 0 bases from V and 7 bases from J, the junction contained 6 bases not matched to a gene. The CDR3 spans 15 residues. The CDR3 DNA reads TGTGCCAGCTCACCACCTAGTCAGGGGGTCCAGCCCCAGCATTTT. It is translated as CASSPPSQGVQPQHF.

The CDR3, as DNA: TGTGCCAGCAGTTCGGGACTAGCGGGAGTTCTTGGCGGGGAGCTGTTTTTT. As protein: CASSSGLAGVLGGELFF. V is TRBV27 and J is TRBJ2-2; 14 bases align to TRBD2. This CDR3 comprises 17 residues. Germline V gives CDR1 MNHEY, CDR2 SMNVEV (reference sequence). The junction had 8 bases not matched to a gene; V was cut back by 4 bases and J by 7 bases.

This chain links TRBV6-5 with TRBJ1-2; D is possibly TRBD1 (6 bases). This CDR3 has 13 residues. Germline V CDR1 and CDR2: MNHEY, SVGAGI. Trimming cost V 5 bases and J 2 bases, with 9 bases left between them. CDR3 DNA sequence: TGTGCCAGCAGTGAAGGACAGAACTATGGCTACACCTTC. Its protein product is CASSEGQNYGYTF.

The chain employs TRBV19 and TRBJ2-7; D remains ambiguous. Looked up from germline, CDR1 is LNHDA and CDR2 is SQIVND (reference sequence). V was clipped by 5 bases and J by 1 base, with 12 bases between them. CDR3 length: 14 amino acids. The CDR3 DNA follows: TGTGCCAGTAGTCGCCCAGGAGTGTCCTACGAGCAGTACTTC. Translation: CASSRPGVSYEQYF.

The chain joins TRBV25-1 to TRBJ1-2; D ambiguous. Deletions cut 6 bases from V and 8 bases from J, with 10 bases between. This CDR3 has 11 residues. Germline CDR1 is MGHDK and CDR2 is SYGVNS. CDR3 DNA sequence: TGTGCCAGCAGGGGCCTTGGGGGCTACACCTTC. It yields the protein CASRGLGGYTF.

The V gene is TRBV12-5, the J gene TRBJ1-5; D possibly corresponds to TRBD1 (6 bases). Trimming removed 7 bases from V and 1 base from J, with 20 bases in between. CDR1 LGHNT and CDR2 FRNRAP come from the germline V gene. The CDR3 has 17 amino acids. Here the CDR3 DNA reads TGTGCTAGTGTCACTGGGGGGGCCGATTCGAGCAATCAGCCCCAGCATTTT. Amino acid sequence: CASVTGGADSSNQPQHF.

The J gene is TRBJ2-7, the V gene TRBV7-9; 8 bases fit TRBD1. V lost 4 bases, J lost 4 bases, and 9 bases stayed unmatched. This CDR3 region has 15 residues. Germline V CDR1 and CDR2: SEHNR, FQNEAQ (reference sequence). The CDR3 DNA reads TGTGCCAGCAGCTCCCCTCAGGGGGCGGGGTACGAGCAGTACTTC. As protein: CASSSPQGAGYEQYF.

The chain employs TRBV18 and TRBJ1-1; D ambiguous. Trimming took off 4 bases at V and 2 bases at J, with 5 bases between the two ends. Germline V gives CDR1 KGHSH, CDR2 LQKENI. The CDR3 is made up of 12 amino acids. The CDR3 reads CASSLLNTEAFF. In DNA form, the CDR3 reads TGTGCCAGCTCACTCTTAAACACTGAAGCTTTCTTT.

The chain employs TRBV6-5 and TRBJ2-3; D call uncertain. The germline V and J ends were trimmed by 2 bases and 2 bases, with 11 bases remaining between them. This CDR3 comprises 15 residues. Germline V gene data show CDR1 as MNHEY and CDR2 as SVGAGI. The chain's CDR3 is CASSYAVTYTDTQYF. The CDR3 DNA sequence: TGTGCCAGCAGTTACGCGGTGACTTACACAGATACGCAGTATTTT.

The chain uses TRBV10-3 and TRBJ1-2; a weak D match, TRBD1 (6 bases). This CDR3 has 12 amino acids. CDR1 is ENHRY and CDR2 is SYGVKD in the germline V gene. Trimming removed 6 bases from V and 7 bases from J, with 12 bases in between. The CDR3 coding sequence is TGTGCCATCAGCCCGACAGGTGGTGGCTACACCTTC. The encoded protein is CAISPTGGGYTF.

The CDR3 sequence is CASSPAGRSYEQYF. The DNA for the CDR3 is TGTGCCAGCAGTCCGGCCGGCCGCTCCTACGAGCAGTACTTC. The chain uses TRBV28 and TRBJ2-7, with D unresolved. From germline, CDR1 is MDHEN and CDR2 SYDVKM. V lost 5 bases, J lost 0 bases, and 11 bases lay in between. CDR3 length: 14 amino acids.

The chain combines TRBV6-1 with TRBJ2-3, with 8 bases lining up with TRBD1. Germline CDR1 reads MNHNS; CDR2 reads SASEGT. CDR3 length equals 14 residues. V lost 7 bases to trimming and J lost 1 base; unmatched junction nucleotides: 4. The CDR3 is CASKQGAGTDTQYF. The CDR3 bases are TGTGCCAGCAAGCAGGGGGCTGGCACAGATACGCAGTATTTT.

J is TRBJ2-7 and V is TRBV29-1; 11 nucleotides align to TRBD1. J was trimmed by 4 bases and V by 7 bases; bases with no gene match: 9. The CDR3 sequence is 14 residues long. Germline V CDR1 and CDR2: SQVTM, ANQGSEA. CDR3 sequence (DNA): TGCAGCGCAACCGGGACAGGGGGTAGGTACGAGCAGTACTTC. Protein: CSATGTGGRYEQYF.

V and J are TRBV13 and TRBJ1-3, with D possibly being TRBD1 (5 bases). CDR1 is PRHDT, CDR2 FYEKMQ, per germline (reference sequence). The ends were cut back, 3 bases at V and 0 bases at J, with 9 bases in the middle. This CDR3 has 15 amino acids. In DNA, the CDR3 is TGTGCCAGCAGCTTCCAGGGTCTCTCTGGAAACACCATATATTTT. Amino acids: CASSFQGLSGNTIYF.

The V and J genes are TRBV4-1 and TRBJ1-2; maybe TRBD1 (5 bases). Germline V lookup: CDR1 MGHRA, CDR2 YSYEKL. The V end lost 1 base, the J end lost 6 bases, and 18 bases lay between the germline ends. This CDR3 region has 16 residues. CDR3 bases: TGCGCCAGCAGCCAAGGGGATATTAGGGAGGACAATGGCTACACCTTC. Amino acid sequence: CASSQGDIREDNGYTF.

Regarding this clone: This likely traces to a read error, being one base from a far larger clone. The chain has TRBV5-1 and TRBJ2-7; TRBD2 agrees at 8 bases. Germline lookup yields CDR1 SGHRS and CDR2 YFSETQ. The V segment lost 1 base and the J segment 3 bases; nucleotides outside the gene matches: 9. The CDR3 runs to 16 residues. The CDR3 coding sequence is TGCGCCAGCAGCTTGATGGCTAGCGGGCTCGTCTACGAGCAGTACTTC. Translation: CASSLMASGLVYEQYF. The variable domain in full, completed from reference TRBV5-1 and TRBJ2-7, reads KAGVTQTPRYLIKTRGQQVTLSCSPISGHRSVSWYQQTPGQGLQFLFEYFSETQRNKGNFPGRFSGRQFSNSRSEMNVSTLELGDSALYLCASSLMASGLVYEQYFGPGTRLTVT.

With regard to this clone: One end of the junction does not line up with germline, which may come from a read error. This chain connects TRBV5-1 to TRBJ1-3; 9 bases align to TRBD1. There are 12 residues in the CDR3. Germline values: CDR1 SGHRS, CDR2 YFSETQ. CDR3 DNA: TGCGCCCGCAGCGTGGGACAGGGCGGTCGATATTTT. Its translation: CARSVGQGGRYF.

This sequence joins TRBV30 and TRBJ2-2; 7 bases line up with TRBD2. The CDR3 loop spans 15 amino acids. V lost 2 bases and J lost 2; bases outside the gene matches: 5. Germline V lookup: CDR1 GTSNPN, CDR2 SVGIG (reference sequence). The CDR3 loop is CAWSRGGPNTGELFF. Here the CDR3 DNA reads TGTGCCTGGAGTCGCGGGGGACCTAACACCGGGGAGCTGTTTTTT.

The rearrangement uses TRBV16 and TRBJ2-7; D gene uncertain. CDR3 size: 15 residues. The germline gives CDR1 KGHSY, CDR2 FQNENV. Between the trimmed V and J ends, which lost 0 bases and 4 bases, there was a span of 13 bases. CDR3 residues: CASSQSHSGRYEQYF. In DNA form, the CDR3 reads TGTGCCAGCAGCCAATCACACAGTGGGCGATACGAGCAGTACTTC.

The rearrangement uses TRBV27 and TRBJ2-7, with D perhaps TRBD1 (6 bases). There are 17 residues in the CDR3. The germline V gene encodes CDR1 MNHEY and CDR2 SMNVEV (reference sequence). Trimming left V 6 bases short and J 2 bases short, with 23 bases between. CDR3 nucleotide sequence: TGTGCCAGCAGCCGAACACTGCCGGGACATACTACCTACGAGCAGTACTTC. Its translation: CASSRTLPGHTTYEQYF.

The rearrangement links TRBV27 to TRBJ1-5; D is perhaps TRBD1 (5 bases). The V and J ends lost 8 bases and 3 bases respectively, with 14 bases between them. The CDR3 is 14 residues long. Germline loops: CDR1 MNHEY, CDR2 SMNVEV (reference sequence). The CDR3 reads CASPREGYNQPQHF. In DNA, the CDR3 is TGTGCCAGCCCTCGAGAGGGGTACAATCAGCCCCAGCATTTT.

The rearrangement uses TRBV6-5 and TRBJ2-1, with TRBD2 as a possible D gene (5 bases). V was shortened by 0 bases and J by 6 bases, with 12 bases between the two germline ends. In germline, CDR1 is MNHEY, CDR2 SVGAGI. The CDR3 spans 15 residues. CDR3 DNA sequence: TGTGCCAGCAGTTACTCCAGCGGTCTCACCAATGAGCAGTTCTTC. Its translation: CASSYSSGLTNEQFF.

The chain employs TRBV7-9 and TRBJ2-7; D gene unclear. Trimming removed 4 bases from V and 0 bases from J, with 7 bases in between. The germline V gene encodes CDR1 SEHNR and CDR2 FQNEAQ (reference sequence). There are 13 residues in the CDR3. The CDR3 sequence: CASSSQISYEQYF. The CDR3 bases are TGTGCCAGCAGCTCGCAAATCTCCTACGAGCAGTACTTC.